This T cell receptor beta chain derives from a study of T cell repertoires in cytomegalovirus infection. The study's findings and limits: Carriage of CMV together with the relevant HLA was identifiable through cumulative public TCR beta family frequency. Predominance within the ex vivo response was attributable to HLA-C-restricted CMV-specific TCR beta clonotypes.

TCRdb passed the reads through MiXCR, listing each CDR3 protein once. The sample has approximately 550,000 distinct CDR3 sequences, approximately 15% seen once. CDR3 length: 12 residues. CDR1 LGHNA and CDR2 YNFKEQ come from the germline V gene. The V segment lost 4 bases and the J segment 7 bases; nucleotides outside the gene matches: 3. This clonotype was seen only a few times. Antigen: not known. This chain joins TRBV4-2 and TRBJ2-7, with 8 bases identical to TRBD2. The TCR comes from a human donor in good health (CMV status not recorded). Some clones in this sample may be carry-over from other donors' samples. The sequencing input was CD8+ T cells from PBMCs. The CDR3 is CASSLPGGEQYF. The CDR3 DNA sequence: TGTGCCAGCAGCCTCCCGGGAGGGGAGCAGTACTTC.